What follows is one TCR beta chain and its context. Its antigen remains unidentified. The method was immunoSEQ multiplex PCR; TCRdb's version includes in-frame clones alone and lacks a portion of them. The sample carries about 29,000 clones, around 79% recorded once. These data are taken from a study of regulatory dendritic cells for organ transplantation. Overall study results and limits: Regulatory dendritic cells appeared to expand memory CD8+ clones less than mature ones. The most alloreactive TCR clonotypes were found in resting memory CD8+ cells.

This CDR3 comprises 16 residues. Germline trimming cut 6 bases from V and 9 bases from J; bases unmatched to any gene: 13. Germline CDR1 reads MNHEY; CDR2 reads SMNVEV (reference sequence). This rearrangement joins TRBV27 to TRBJ2-7; the match to TRBD2 covers 14 bases. The sequenced sample consisted of memory CD4+ T cells from blood. Stated subset: CD45RO+ memory T cells. The source of this sequence is a human donor in good health. This CDR3 is CASSLQLTSGRAGQYF. The CDR3 DNA sequence: TGTGCCAGCAGCCTACAGTTGACTAGCGGGAGGGCTGGGCAGTACTTC.